This T cell receptor beta chain was recorded in a study of control samples from healthy donors and cancer patients. The CDR3 spans 15 residues. Germline V gene lookup returns CDR1 SGHNT and CDR2 YENEEA. V was clipped by 5 bases and J by 2 bases; unmatched bases: 6. Libraries were prepared by immunoSEQ multiplex PCR; TCRdb keeps only in-frame clonotypes and omits some of them. The sample consists of under 130,000 clones, approximately 83% of them appearing once. The sequenced sample was blood. V and J are TRBV11-3 and TRBJ2-5, with 9 nucleotides matching TRBD2. This receptor was identified in a woman in her forties or fifties in good health. DNA of the CDR3: TGTGCCAGCAGCGCGGGGGGGGAAAGTCAAGAGACCCAGTACTTC. Translated: CASSAGGESQETQYF.